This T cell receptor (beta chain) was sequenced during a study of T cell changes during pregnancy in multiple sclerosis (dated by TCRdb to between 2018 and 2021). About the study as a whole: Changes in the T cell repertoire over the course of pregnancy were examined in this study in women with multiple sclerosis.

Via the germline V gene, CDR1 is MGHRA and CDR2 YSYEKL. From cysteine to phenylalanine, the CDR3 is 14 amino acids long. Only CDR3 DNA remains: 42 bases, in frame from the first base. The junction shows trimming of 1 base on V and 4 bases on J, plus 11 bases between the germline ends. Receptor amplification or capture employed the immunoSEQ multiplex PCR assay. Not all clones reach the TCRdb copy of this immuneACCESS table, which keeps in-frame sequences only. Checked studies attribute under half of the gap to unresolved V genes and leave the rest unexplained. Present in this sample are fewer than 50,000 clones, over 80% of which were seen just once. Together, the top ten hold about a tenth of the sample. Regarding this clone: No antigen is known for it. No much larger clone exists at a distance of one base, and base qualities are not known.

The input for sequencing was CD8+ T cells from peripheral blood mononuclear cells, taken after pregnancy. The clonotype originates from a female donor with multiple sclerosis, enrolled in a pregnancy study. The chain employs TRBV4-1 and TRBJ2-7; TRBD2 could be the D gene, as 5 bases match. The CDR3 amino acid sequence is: CASSQGAGPYEQYF. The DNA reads TGCGCCAGCAGCCAAGGGGCGGGTCCGTACGAGCAGTACTTC.